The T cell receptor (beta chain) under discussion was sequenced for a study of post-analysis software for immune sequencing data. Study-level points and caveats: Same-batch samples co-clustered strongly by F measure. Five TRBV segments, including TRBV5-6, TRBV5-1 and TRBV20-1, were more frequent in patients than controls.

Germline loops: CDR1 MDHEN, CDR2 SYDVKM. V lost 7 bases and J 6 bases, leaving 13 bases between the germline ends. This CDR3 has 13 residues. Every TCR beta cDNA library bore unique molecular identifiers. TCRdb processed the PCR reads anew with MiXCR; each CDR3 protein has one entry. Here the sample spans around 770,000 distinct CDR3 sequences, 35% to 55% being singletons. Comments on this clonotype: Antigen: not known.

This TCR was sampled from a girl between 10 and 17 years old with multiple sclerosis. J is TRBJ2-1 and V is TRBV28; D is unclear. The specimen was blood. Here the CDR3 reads CASIGGERNEQFF. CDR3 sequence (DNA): TGTGCCAGCATAGGCGGCGAGCGCAATGAGCAGTTCTTC.